The entry below gives a single T cell receptor (beta chain) sequence along with its context. Its antigen remains unidentified. This sample is part of a study of T cell repertoires in cytomegalovirus infection. Study information: Both a matching HLA type and CMV infection were indicated by public TCR beta signatures.

Germline V lookup: CDR1 MNHEY, CDR2 SVGAGI. The CDR3 sequence is 15 residues long. Trimming took 0 bases from V and 2 from J, leaving 10 bases between them. TCRdb re-called the reads through MiXCR, storing one row per CDR3 protein. In the table there are about 830,000 distinct CDR3 sequences, approximately 30% of which are singletons. Specimen: cultured CD8+ T cells from PBMCs, collected from culture after CMV antigen stimulation. This TCR derives from a human donor in good health (CMV status not recorded). Some clones in this sample may be carry-over from other donors' samples. V gene TRBV6-5 combines with J gene TRBJ1-2; D might be TRBD1 (5 bases). The CDR3 DNA reads TGTGCCAGCAGTTACTCTCAGGGCGGAAACTATGGCTACACCTTC. Its protein product is CASSYSQGGNYGYTF.